This T cell receptor beta chain was obtained from a study of early stage breast cancer tumors. Overall study findings and caveats: Most shared enriched TCRB sequences were commonly generated ones. Comparing each tissue with blood distinguished tumor from normal in 14 of 16 patients.

Trimming stripped 5 bases from V and 5 bases from J, with 15 bases between. Germline V lookup: CDR1 MNHEY, CDR2 SMNVEV (reference sequence). CDR3 length equals 15 residues. Each sample had two DNA replicates, roughly 0.5 ug blood or approximately 1.5 ug tissue. Profiled with immunoSEQ multiplex PCR; TCRdb holds only in-frame clones, not every one. The table lists more than 65,000 clones, around 80% of them singletons. As regards this clone: As yet, its antigen is unknown.

This receptor was identified in a person in their 40s with breast cancer. Sequencing used blood. The J gene is TRBJ2-2, the V gene TRBV27; D is undetermined. The CDR3 spells CASSPGRSYTGELFF. The CDR3 nucleotides are TGTGCCAGCAGTCCGGGCCGATCCTATACCGGGGAGCTGTTTTTT.